The next 12 T cell receptor beta chains were all read from a single sample in a study of blood T cell repertoires in COVID-19. TCRdb's table, derived via immunoSEQ multiplex PCR, lists solely in-frame clones and lacks some. The sample comprises around 310,000 clones, around 87% of which are singletons, and roughly 1% rests with the top ten. Sequences were obtained from peripheral blood. The receptor set was obtained from a woman in her 40s with COVID-19, enrolled during active disease.

This chain uses TRBV30 with TRBJ2-1, with 10 bases fitting TRBD1. J lost 7 bases, V lost 1 base, and 4 bases had no gene match. Per germline, CDR1 GTSNPN and CDR2 SVGIG (reference sequence). This CDR3 comprises 14 residues. CDR3 bases: TGTGCCTGGAGTGCGGGACAGGGGAGGAATGAGCAGTTCTTC. Amino acids: CAWSAGQGRNEQFF.

The rearrangement joins TRBV7-2 to TRBJ2-7; a possible D gene is TRBD2 (6 bases). The CDR3 totals 15 residues. The V gene's germline CDR1 is SGHTA and CDR2 FQGNSA. V lost 0 bases and J lost 3, with 12 bases in between. The CDR3 coding sequence is TGTGCCAGCAGCTTAGCCTCCGGGGGATACTACGAGCAGTACTTC. This sequence encodes CASSLASGGYYEQYF.

V is TRBV21-1 and J is TRBJ2-5; TRBD2 is the table's D call, not checked against the DNA. TRBV21-1 counts as a pseudogene. The CDR3 has 13 amino acids. The chain's CDR3 is CASIRRGGETQYF. CDR3 DNA: TGTGCCAGCATCAGACGCGGGGGAGAGACCCAGTACTTC.

V is TRBV6-2 or TRBV6-3 and J is TRBJ2-1; possibly TRBD2 for D (7 bases). The germline V gene encodes CDR1 MNHEY and CDR2 SVGEGT. This CDR3 has 18 amino acids. Between the trimmed V and J ends, which lost 2 bases and 9 bases, there was a span of 26 bases. The CDR3: CASSYRISGGGKWGEQFF. The CDR3 DNA is TGTGCCAGCAGTTACCGGATTTCTGGCGGGGGCAAATGGGGTGAGCAGTTCTTC.

This chain uses TRBV7-2 with TRBJ2-7; 7 bases map to TRBD2. J lost 4 bases, V lost 1 base, and 7 bases had no gene match. The CDR3 is 15 residues long. Germline V lookup: CDR1 SGHTA, CDR2 FQGNSA. The CDR3 nucleotides are TGTGCCAGCAGCTTAGGACTAGCTGCGGGTTACGAGCAGTACTTC. This encodes CASSLGLAAGYEQYF. The complete variable domain, with remaining parts taken from reference TRBV7-2 and TRBJ2-7, reads GAGVSQSPSNKVTEKGKDVELRCDPISGHTALYWYRQSLGQGLEFLIYFQGNSAPDKSGLPSDRFSAERTGGSVSTLTIQRTQQEDSAVYLCASSLGLAAGYEQYFGPGTRLTVT.

The chain carries TRBV4-1 and TRBJ1-2; tentative D call: TRBD1 (6 bases). CDR3 size: 15 residues. Trimming took off 0 bases at V and 7 bases at J, with 15 bases between the two ends. Germline values: CDR1 MGHRA, CDR2 YSYEKL. This CDR3 is CASSQENDRRVGYTF. The CDR3 nucleotides are TGCGCCAGCAGCCAAGAAAATGACAGGCGGGTTGGCTACACCTTC.

As concerns this clone: Other DNA sequences in this specimen translate into the identical CDR3. V gene TRBV2 combines with J gene TRBJ2-5; 16 nucleotides line up with TRBD2. Germline trimming cut 4 bases from V and 4 bases from J; bases unmatched to any gene: 3. The CDR3 contains 16 residues. Germline lookup yields CDR1 SNHLY and CDR2 FYNNEI. The CDR3 DNA sequence: TGTGCCAGCAGTGGAGGGACTAGCGGGAGGGGAGAGACCCAGTACTTC. It encodes CASSGGTSGRGETQYF. Combining the CDR3 with reference TRBV2 and TRBJ2-5 gives the whole variable domain EPEVTQTPSHQVTQMGQEVILRCVPISNHLYFYWYRQILGQKVEFLVSFYNNEISEKSEIFDDQFSVERPDGSNFTLKIRSTKLEDSAMYFCASSGGTSGRGETQYFGPGTRLLVL.

V gene TRBV19 combines with J gene TRBJ1-2; 9 bases are shared with TRBD1. This CDR3 spans 15 amino acids. Looked up from germline, CDR1 is LNHDA and CDR2 is SQIVND (reference sequence). V was clipped by 5 bases and J by 8 bases; unmatched bases: 12. The CDR3 here is CASSPRRTGAEGYTF. The DNA of the CDR3 is TGTGCCAGTAGTCCCCGCCGGACAGGGGCCGAAGGCTACACCTTC.

This clone appeared a few times. CDR3 DNA sequence: TGCGCCAGCAGCTCCGGGAGCGGGACAAGCAATCAGCCCCAGCATTTT. Its protein product is CASSSGSGTSNQPQHF. The chain recombines TRBV5-1 with TRBJ1-5; D is perhaps TRBD1 (6 bases). From germline, CDR1 is SGHRS and CDR2 YFSETQ. Trimming left V 3 bases short and J 1 base short, with 14 bases between. There are 16 residues in the CDR3.

CDR3 sequence: CASSLGTGETSGYGYTF. CDR3 DNA: TGTGCCAGCAGCCTCGGGACAGGGGAGACCTCGGGGTATGGCTACACCTTC. V gene TRBV3-1 (or the pseudogene TRBV3-2) combines with J gene TRBJ1-2; 10 bases are a match to TRBD1. CDR3 length: 17 amino acids. Per germline, CDR1 LGHDT and CDR2 YNNKEL (reference sequence). With V trimmed by 4 bases and J by 5 bases, 13 bases remained unmatched.

The chain uses TRBV3-1 (or the pseudogene TRBV3-2) and TRBJ1-1; D might be TRBD1 (6 bases). Germline V lookup: CDR1 LGHDT, CDR2 YNNKEL (reference sequence). The CDR3 spans 15 residues. The V end was cut by 3 bases, the J end by 1 base, with 12 bases between. The CDR3 loop reads CASSQVDRTNTEAFF. In nucleotides, the CDR3 is TGTGCCAGCAGCCAGGTCGACAGGACGAACACTGAAGCTTTCTTT.

V usage is TRBV5-1 and J usage is TRBJ2-5; the D gene is possibly TRBD1 (5 bases). V gave up 5 bases and J gave up 8 bases, with 25 bases separating them. CDR3 length: 16 residues. The germline gives CDR1 SGHRS, CDR2 YFSETQ. CDR3 nucleotide sequence: TGCGCCAGCAGGGAAAGGGGCTTGCAAGGAAAGAGTACCCAGTACTTC. Translation gives CASRERGLQGKSTQYF.